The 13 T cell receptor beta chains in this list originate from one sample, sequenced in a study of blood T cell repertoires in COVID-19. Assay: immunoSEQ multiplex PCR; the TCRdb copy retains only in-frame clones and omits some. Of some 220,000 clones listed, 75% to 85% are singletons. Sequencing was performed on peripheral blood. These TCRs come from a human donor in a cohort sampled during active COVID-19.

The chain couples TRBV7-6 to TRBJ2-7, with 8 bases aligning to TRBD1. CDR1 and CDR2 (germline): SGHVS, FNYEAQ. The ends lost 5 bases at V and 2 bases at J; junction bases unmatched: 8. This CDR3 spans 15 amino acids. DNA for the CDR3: TGTGCCAGCAGCCCAATGGGACAGGCGACCTACGAGCAGTACTTC. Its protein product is CASSPMGQATYEQYF.

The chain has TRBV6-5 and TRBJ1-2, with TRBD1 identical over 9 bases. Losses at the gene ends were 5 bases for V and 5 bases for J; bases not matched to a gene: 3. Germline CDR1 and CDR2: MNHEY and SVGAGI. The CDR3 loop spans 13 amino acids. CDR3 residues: CASSLGTGYGYTF. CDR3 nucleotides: TGTGCCAGCAGTCTTGGGACAGGGTATGGCTACACCTTC.

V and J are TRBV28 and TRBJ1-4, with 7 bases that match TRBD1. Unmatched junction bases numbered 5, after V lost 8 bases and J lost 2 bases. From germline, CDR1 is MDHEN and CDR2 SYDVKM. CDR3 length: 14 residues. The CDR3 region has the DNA TGTGCCAGCTACCAGGGACAGACTAATGAAAAACTGTTTTTT. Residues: CASYQGQTNEKLFF.

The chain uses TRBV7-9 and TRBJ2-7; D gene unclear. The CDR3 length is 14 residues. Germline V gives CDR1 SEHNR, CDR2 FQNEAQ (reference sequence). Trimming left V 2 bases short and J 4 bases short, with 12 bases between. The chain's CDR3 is CASSLSLGPYEQYF. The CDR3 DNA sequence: TGTGCCAGCAGCTTATCCCTTGGGCCGTACGAGCAGTACTTC.

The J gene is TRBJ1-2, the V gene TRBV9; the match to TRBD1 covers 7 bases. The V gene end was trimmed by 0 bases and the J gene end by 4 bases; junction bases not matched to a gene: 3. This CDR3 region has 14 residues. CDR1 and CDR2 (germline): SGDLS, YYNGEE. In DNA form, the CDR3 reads TGTGCCAGCAGCGTAGGAGGGGGCGGCTATGGCTACACCTTC. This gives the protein CASSVGGGGYGYTF.

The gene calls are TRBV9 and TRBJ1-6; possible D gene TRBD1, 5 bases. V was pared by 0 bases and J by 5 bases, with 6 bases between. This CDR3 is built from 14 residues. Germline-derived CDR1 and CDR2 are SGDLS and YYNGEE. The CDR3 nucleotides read TGTGCCAGCAGCGTAGAGGGGAATAATTCACCCCTCCACTTT. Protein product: CASSVEGNNSPLHF.

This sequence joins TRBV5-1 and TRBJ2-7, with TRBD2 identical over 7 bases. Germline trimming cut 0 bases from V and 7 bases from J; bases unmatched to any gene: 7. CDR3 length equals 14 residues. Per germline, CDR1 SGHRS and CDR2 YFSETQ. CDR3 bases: TGCGCCAGCAGCTTGGGGGCGGGAGAGGGAGAGCAGTACTTC. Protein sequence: CASSLGAGEGEQYF.

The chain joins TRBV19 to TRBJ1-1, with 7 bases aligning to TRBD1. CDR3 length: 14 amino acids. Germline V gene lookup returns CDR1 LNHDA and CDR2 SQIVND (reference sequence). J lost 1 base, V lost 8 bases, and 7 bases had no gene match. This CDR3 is CASSVTGQNTEAFF. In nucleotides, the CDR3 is TGTGCCAGTTCCGTGACAGGGCAGAACACTGAAGCTTTCTTT.

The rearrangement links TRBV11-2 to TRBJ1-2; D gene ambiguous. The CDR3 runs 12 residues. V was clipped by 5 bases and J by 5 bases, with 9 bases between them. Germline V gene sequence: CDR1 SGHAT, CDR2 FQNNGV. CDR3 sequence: CASSPSRYGYTF. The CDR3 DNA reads TGTGCCAGCAGCCCCTCGAGGTATGGCTACACCTTC.

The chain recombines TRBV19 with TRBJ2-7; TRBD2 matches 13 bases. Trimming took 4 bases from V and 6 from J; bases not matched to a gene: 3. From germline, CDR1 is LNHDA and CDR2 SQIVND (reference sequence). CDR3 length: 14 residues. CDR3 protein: CASSRLAGGGEQYF. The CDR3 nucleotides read TGTGCCAGTAGTAGACTAGCGGGAGGCGGCGAGCAGTACTTC.

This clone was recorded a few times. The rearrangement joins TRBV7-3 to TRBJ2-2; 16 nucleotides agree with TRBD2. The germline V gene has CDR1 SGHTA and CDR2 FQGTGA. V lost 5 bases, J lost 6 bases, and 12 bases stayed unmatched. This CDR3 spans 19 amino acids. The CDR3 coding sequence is TGTGCCAGCAGCCCTGGGACTAGCGGGGGGGCCGCTTGGTCCGGGGAGCTGTTTTTT. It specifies CASSPGTSGGAAWSGELFF. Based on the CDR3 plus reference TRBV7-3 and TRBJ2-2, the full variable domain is GAGVSQTPSNKVTEKGKYVELRCDPISGHTALYWYRQSLGQGPEFLIYFQGTGAADDSGLPNDRFFAVRPEGSVSTLKIQRTERGDSAVYLCASSPGTSGGAAWSGELFFGEGSRLTVL.

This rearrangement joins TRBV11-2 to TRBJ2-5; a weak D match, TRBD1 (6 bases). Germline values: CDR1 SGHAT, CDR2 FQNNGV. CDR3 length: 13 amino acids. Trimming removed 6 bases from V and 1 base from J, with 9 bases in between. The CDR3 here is CASSGTTQETQYF. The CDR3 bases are TGTGCCAGCAGTGGGACAACCCAAGAGACCCAGTACTTC.

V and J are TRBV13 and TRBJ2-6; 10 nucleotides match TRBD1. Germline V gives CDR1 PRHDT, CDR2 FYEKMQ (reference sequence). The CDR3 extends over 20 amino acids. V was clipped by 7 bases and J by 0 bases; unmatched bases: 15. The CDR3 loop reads CASTTIAGQGILSGANVLTF. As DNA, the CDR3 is TGTGCCAGCACCACCATAGCGGGACAGGGGATCCTCTCTGGGGCCAACGTCCTGACTTTC.